This entry is about one T cell receptor (beta chain). As yet, its antigen is unknown. Methods used by the authors: Sequence data from immunoSEQ were junction-only and lacked quality scores; consequently, filtering differed. Method: immunoSEQ multiplex PCR; TCRdb's copy keeps in-frame clones and lacks some. The V and J calls and the clone size are those of that table, but D and trimming were determined from the DNA. In the table there are hundreds of thousands of clones, roughly 70% of which are singletons. The CDR3 has 15 residues. Germline V gene lookup returns CDR1 MNHEY and CDR2 SMNVEV (reference sequence). V dropped 5 bases and J dropped 5; count of bases not matched to a gene: 6. The sample belongs to a study of shared clonotypes between healthy human individuals. Overall study: Used for every donor were three CD4 naive, three CD4 memory, two CD8 naive and one CD8 memory plate.

Findings and limits, study-wide: Non-shared clonotypes showed lower generation probabilities than clonotypes common to all four donors. Larger richness was generally estimated for naive than memory subsets.

This TCR derives from a woman in her twenties or thirties in good health. The chain combines TRBV27 with TRBJ2-1, with TRBD2 identical over 10 bases. The specimen was memory CD4+ T cells sorted from blood. The subset: CD45RA-negative fraction. CDR3 DNA: TGTGCCAGCAGTCAGCGGGAGGGCCGGAACAATGAGCAGTTCTTC. Its translation: CASSQREGRNNEQFF.